Sequencing of this TCR beta chain was carried out in a study of cytomegalovirus exposure and HLA in healthy donors. Trimming at V came to 4 bases and at J to 5 bases, leaving 12 bases not matched to a gene. Germline V gene data show CDR1 as SGHNT and CDR2 as YYREEE (reference sequence). This CDR3 comprises 16 residues. PCR used 60 Vbeta primers and 13 Jbeta primers. Some clones are missing from TCRdb's copy, which holds only in-frame ones; the method was immunoSEQ multiplex PCR. The sample lists around 120,000 clones; approximately 72% were seen once. Sequencing was performed on PBMCs. The TCR was taken from a woman in her forties or fifties in good health and CMV-seropositive. V usage is TRBV5-4 and J usage is TRBJ1-1, with 9 bases fitting TRBD1. The CDR3 loop reads CASSRWGDRDRTEAFF. In DNA form, the CDR3 reads TGTGCCAGCAGCCGGTGGGGGGACAGGGACAGGACTGAAGCTTTCTTT. Filled out from reference TRBV5-4 and TRBJ1-1, the complete variable domain reads ETGVTQSPTHLIKTRGQQVTLRCSSQSGHNTVSWYQQALGQGPQFIFQYYREEENGRGNFPPRFSGLQFPNYSSELNVNALELDDSALYLCASSRWGDRDRTEAFFGQGTRLTVV.